A single T cell receptor beta chain is shown here with its context. Antigen specificity is unknown. TCRdb passed the RT-PCR reads through MiXCR, listing each CDR3 protein once. The table has around 520,000 distinct CDR3 sequences, 12% seen once. These data belong to a study of response to subunit inactivated influenza vaccine. The study's findings and limits: Authors suggested few new T cells are recruited by each seasonal influenza vaccination.

Germline CDR1 reads DFQATT; CDR2 reads SNEGSKA (reference sequence). With 5 bases removed from V and 3 bases from J, the gap between germline ends came to 15 bases. The CDR3 spans 14 residues. Material: PBMCs from blood, obtained on the day of vaccination. The J gene is TRBJ2-3, the V gene TRBV20-1, with D perhaps matching TRBD2 (5 bases). The TCR sequence derives from a man in his fifties or sixties who received an inactivated influenza vaccine. The DNA of the CDR3 is TGCAGTGCTTACACGGGGATTGGGACAGATACGCAGTATTTT. Translation: CSAYTGIGTDTQYF.